This paragraph reports one TCR beta chain. Its cognate antigen is unknown. The source of the sample is a study of cytomegalovirus exposure and HLA in healthy donors. Assay: immunoSEQ multiplex PCR; the TCRdb copy retains only in-frame clones and omits some. The table lists 97,000 or so clones, less than 95% of them singletons. The donors were in the roughly 110-subject validation cohort; that cohort was separate from the approximately 730-subject first cohort. Notes on the study in general: For cytomegalovirus status, the classifier reportedly gave diagnoses with high specificity and sensitivity. Three CMV-associated chains proved CMV antigen-specific in vitro. Rare sequences made up most TCRs, while some public TCRs were found in many donors.

This TCR came from a woman aged 18 to 35 in good health and CMV-seronegative. What was sequenced was PBMCs.

The CDR3 DNA sequence: TGTGCCAGCAGTTACTGGGGACAGAGCTACGAGCAGTACTTC. It yields the protein CASSYWGQSYEQYF. This chain connects TRBV6-5 to TRBJ2-7, with 7 bases fitting TRBD1. The CDR3 runs 14 residues. V lost 1 base, J lost 3 bases, and 3 bases stayed unmatched. The V gene's germline CDR1 is MNHEY and CDR2 SVGAGI.